Listed below are T cell receptor beta chains from one sample, sequenced in a study. One entry per CDR3 protein, called by TCRdb with MiXCR from the 5' RACE reads. The sample includes over 45,000 distinct CDR3 sequences, about 28% of them seen just once. Sequencing was done on a sample of tumor-infiltrating Tregs sorted from the breast tumor. These receptors came from a female donor with breast cancer. The CDR3 runs from the conserved cysteine through the conserved F or W. The D gene is left open where the match is weak. Clone sizes are given selectively: once, few, many, or a class where the clone is expanded.

v_gene: TRBV18; d_gene: -; j_gene: TRBJ1-1; abundance: -; CDR3nt: TGTGCCAGCTCACGGGACGGCCAGAACACTGAAGCTTTCTTT; CDR3aa: CASSRDGQNTEAFF
v_gene: TRBV18; d_gene: -; j_gene: TRBJ1-2; abundance: many; CDR3nt: TGTGCCAGCTCGGCCAGGCCAGGGGAAGGCTACACCTTC; CDR3aa: CASSARPGEGYTF
v_gene: TRBV7-2; d_gene: -; j_gene: TRBJ2-3; abundance: many; CDR3nt: TGTGCCAGCAGCTTATTTGGTAGCGTCACCACAGATACGCAGTATTTT; CDR3aa: CASSLFGSVTTDTQYF
v_gene: TRBV29-1; d_gene: -; j_gene: TRBJ2-5; abundance: -; CDR3nt: TGCAGCGTTGAAGAACAAGAGACCCAGTACTTC; CDR3aa: CSVEEQETQYF
v_gene: TRBV7-9; d_gene: TRBD1; j_gene: TRBJ1-3; abundance: -; CDR3nt: TGTGCCAGCAGCTTAATGGACAGGGCTCATGGAAACACCATATATTTT; CDR3aa: CASSLMDRAHGNTIYF
v_gene: TRBV5-4; d_gene: -; j_gene: TRBJ2-2; abundance: -; CDR3nt: TGTGCCAGCAGCTTGTCGGGGCTCCCGGGGAGAGGGGAGCTGTTTTTT; CDR3aa: CASSLSGLPGRGELFF
v_gene: TRBV5-6; d_gene: -; j_gene: TRBJ2-2; abundance: -; CDR3nt: TGTGCCAGCAGCCTACAGGCGCGGGAGCTGTTTTTT; CDR3aa: CASSLQARELFF
v_gene: TRBV9; d_gene: -; j_gene: TRBJ1-5; abundance: few; CDR3nt: TGTGCCAGCAGCGTTGGCGGTAATGATCAGCCCCAGCATTTT; CDR3aa: CASSVGGNDQPQHF
v_gene: TRBV11-1; d_gene: -; j_gene: TRBJ2-6; abundance: many; CDR3nt: TGTGCCAGCAGCTTGGGATCACAGACCTCTGGGGCCAACGTCCTGACTTTC; CDR3aa: CASSLGSQTSGANVLTF
v_gene: TRBV15; d_gene: -; j_gene: TRBJ2-2; abundance: many; CDR3nt: TGTGCCACCAGCCGCGGGTCGGGCTACACCGGGGAGCTGTTTTTT; CDR3aa: CATSRGSGYTGELFF
v_gene: TRBV7-3; d_gene: -; j_gene: TRBJ2-2; abundance: few; CDR3nt: TGTGCCAGCAGCTTAGAGTTAGCCCCTGGGGGTACCGGGGAGCTGTTTTTT; CDR3aa: CASSLELAPGGTGELFF
v_gene: TRBV9; d_gene: -; j_gene: TRBJ1-4; abundance: -; CDR3nt: TGTGCCAGCAGCGTAGTCCGGGAGCGGACCCCAACTAATGAAAAACTGTTTTTT; CDR3aa: CASSVVRERTPTNEKLFF
v_gene: TRBV4-2; d_gene: TRBD2; j_gene: TRBJ2-1; abundance: -; CDR3nt: TGTGCCAGCAGCCGCACTAGCGGGAGTCATCCTGAGCAGTTCTTC; CDR3aa: CASSRTSGSHPEQFF
v_gene: TRBV6-5; d_gene: -; j_gene: TRBJ1-1; abundance: -; CDR3nt: TGTGCCAGCAGCCTATGCAGCACTGAAGCTTTCTTT; CDR3aa: CASSLCSTEAFF
v_gene: TRBV4-3; d_gene: -; j_gene: TRBJ2-2; abundance: few; CDR3nt: TGCGCCAGCAGCCAAGATTGGGGAATGGTCACCGGGGAGCTGTTTTTT; CDR3aa: CASSQDWGMVTGELFF
v_gene: TRBV12-3/TRBV12-4; d_gene: -; j_gene: TRBJ2-3; abundance: -; CDR3nt: TGTGCCAGCGACCGGGCAGGGAGAGCAGATACGCAGTATTTT; CDR3aa: CASDRAGRADTQYF
v_gene: TRBV3-1; d_gene: TRBD2; j_gene: TRBJ2-3; abundance: many; CDR3nt: TGTGCCAGCAGCCAAGATCACGGGGGGGCAAATACGCAGTATTTT; CDR3aa: CASSQDHGGANTQYF
v_gene: TRBV29-1; d_gene: -; j_gene: TRBJ1-5; abundance: few; CDR3nt: TGCAGCGTTTCCGAGACCAATAGCAATCAGCCCCAGCATTTT; CDR3aa: CSVSETNSNQPQHF
v_gene: TRBV20-1; d_gene: -; j_gene: TRBJ2-7; abundance: -; CDR3nt: TGCAGTGCTAGCCAGGGTGGGCACGAGCAGTACTTC; CDR3aa: CSASQGGHEQYF
v_gene: TRBV5-1; d_gene: -; j_gene: TRBJ2-2; abundance: -; CDR3nt: TGCGCCAGCAGCTTGCGACCGTCGAACACCGGGGAGCTGTTTTTT; CDR3aa: CASSLRPSNTGELFF
v_gene: TRBV4-2; d_gene: -; j_gene: TRBJ2-5; abundance: few; CDR3nt: TGTGCCAGCAGCCAGGAGGGGGGAGAAGAGACCCAGTACTTC; CDR3aa: CASSQEGGEETQYF
v_gene: TRBV7-8; d_gene: -; j_gene: TRBJ2-7; abundance: few; CDR3nt: TGTGCCAGCAGCTTAATCTATCAGAACGAGCAGTACTTC; CDR3aa: CASSLIYQNEQYF
v_gene: TRBV4-2; d_gene: -; j_gene: TRBJ1-6; abundance: many; CDR3nt: TGTGCCAGCAGCCAAGATAGGGTAGGGGGGGTCGGTTCACCCCTCCACTTT; CDR3aa: CASSQDRVGGVGSPLHF
v_gene: TRBV4-3; d_gene: -; j_gene: TRBJ2-3; abundance: many; CDR3nt: TGCGCCAGCAGCCGACTAGGCACAGATACGCAGTATTTT; CDR3aa: CASSRLGTDTQYF
v_gene: TRBV6-1; d_gene: TRBD2; j_gene: TRBJ2-5; abundance: -; CDR3nt: TGTGCCAGCAGCGAACTAGCGGGGGGGCGACGGACCCAGTACTTC; CDR3aa: CASSELAGGRRTQYF
v_gene: TRBV4-3; d_gene: -; j_gene: TRBJ1-1; abundance: few; CDR3nt: TGCGCCAGCAGCCAAGATCTTCTGGACAACACTGAAGCTTTCTTT; CDR3aa: CASSQDLLDNTEAFF
v_gene: TRBV10-3; d_gene: TRBD1; j_gene: TRBJ1-2; abundance: few; CDR3nt: TGTGCCATCAGTGAGACAGGGGGCGCAGGAAACTATGGCTACACCTTC; CDR3aa: CAISETGGAGNYGYTF
v_gene: TRBV5-1; d_gene: -; j_gene: TRBJ2-3; abundance: many; CDR3nt: TGCGCCAGCAGCTTGGCCGGGGGCGCAGATACGCAGTATTTT; CDR3aa: CASSLAGGADTQYF
v_gene: TRBV7-2; d_gene: -; j_gene: TRBJ1-6; abundance: many; CDR3nt: TGTGCCAGCAGTCCCTTCGCGGATAATTCACCCCTCCACTTT; CDR3aa: CASSPFADNSPLHF
v_gene: TRBV9; d_gene: -; j_gene: TRBJ2-7; abundance: -; CDR3nt: TGTGCCAGCAGCGTCCAACCAGGAGACGAGCAGTACTTC; CDR3aa: CASSVQPGDEQYF
v_gene: TRBV5-1; d_gene: TRBD2; j_gene: TRBJ2-3; abundance: few; CDR3nt: TGCGCCAGCAGCTCGAAAGCTAGCGGGAGTATCCCAGATACGCAGTATTTT; CDR3aa: CASSSKASGSIPDTQYF
v_gene: TRBV20-1; d_gene: -; j_gene: TRBJ2-1; abundance: -; CDR3nt: TGCAGTGCTAGAGATAGTGTAAAAAGGGGGAATGAGCAGTTCTTC; CDR3aa: CSARDSVKRGNEQFF
v_gene: TRBV29-1; d_gene: -; j_gene: TRBJ2-1; abundance: -; CDR3nt: TGCAGCGTTGGCAAGGGGCCCAGGGAGCAGTTCTTC; CDR3aa: CSVGKGPREQFF
v_gene: TRBV30; d_gene: -; j_gene: TRBJ2-5; abundance: -; CDR3nt: TGTGCCTGGAGTACACCTACAGGGTTGGAGACCCAGTACTTC; CDR3aa: CAWSTPTGLETQYF
v_gene: TRBV28; d_gene: -; j_gene: TRBJ1-1; abundance: few; CDR3nt: TGTGCCAGCAGTAGCGGGGGTTACCTTACTGAAGCTTTCTTT; CDR3aa: CASSSGGYLTEAFF
v_gene: TRBV20-1; d_gene: -; j_gene: TRBJ2-6; abundance: -; CDR3nt: TGCAGTGCTAGAGATCGAGGGCCCAGTAGCTCTGGGGCCAACGTCCTGACTTTC; CDR3aa: CSARDRGPSSSGANVLTF
v_gene: TRBV7-9; d_gene: -; j_gene: TRBJ2-5; abundance: -; CDR3nt: TGTGCCAGCAGCTTAGGGGTTTCGGTCGCCTCACAAGAGACCCAGTGCTTC; CDR3aa: CASSLGVSVASQETQCF
v_gene: TRBV7-9; d_gene: TRBD2; j_gene: TRBJ2-7; abundance: many; CDR3nt: TGTGCCAGCGGACTAGCGGGAGAGGTCGAGCAGTACTTC; CDR3aa: CASGLAGEVEQYF
v_gene: TRBV7-9; d_gene: -; j_gene: TRBJ1-2; abundance: once; CDR3nt: TGTGCCAACAGCCACCAGACCTCAGGGATCTCGGGCGGCTACACCTTC; CDR3aa: CANSHQTSGISGGYTF
v_gene: TRBV20-1; d_gene: -; j_gene: TRBJ1-4; abundance: -; CDR3nt: TGCAGTGCCCACGACGGGGGGGGGGAAAAACTGTTTTTT; CDR3aa: CSAHDGGGEKLFF
v_gene: TRBV28; d_gene: TRBD2; j_gene: TRBJ2-2; abundance: many; CDR3nt: TGTGCCAGCAGATTAGCGGGACAAAACACCGGGGAGCTGTTTTTT; CDR3aa: CASRLAGQNTGELFF
v_gene: TRBV5-1; d_gene: -; j_gene: TRBJ2-1; abundance: -; CDR3nt: TGCGCCAGCAGCAGCCAGGAGTACTACAATGAGCAGTTCTTC; CDR3aa: CASSSQEYYNEQFF
v_gene: TRBV29-1; d_gene: -; j_gene: TRBJ2-7; abundance: many; CDR3nt: TGCAGCGGTGGACAGGGCGGGAGCTCCTACGAGCAGTACTTC; CDR3aa: CSGGQGGSSYEQYF
v_gene: TRBV10-3; d_gene: TRBD1; j_gene: TRBJ1-1; abundance: many; CDR3nt: TGTGCCATCAGAGTAGACAGGGAACGAGGGACTGAAGCTTTCTTT; CDR3aa: CAIRVDRERGTEAFF
v_gene: TRBV5-1; d_gene: TRBD1; j_gene: TRBJ2-7; abundance: medium-sized; CDR3nt: TGCGCCAGCAGCTTGACCGGGACAGGGGGCTTCTCCTACGAGCAGTACTTC; CDR3aa: CASSLTGTGGFSYEQYF
v_gene: TRBV7-9; d_gene: TRBD2; j_gene: TRBJ2-7; abundance: many; CDR3nt: TGTGCCAGCAGCTTATGGCTAGCGGGGAGCAACTACGAGCAGTACTTC; CDR3aa: CASSLWLAGSNYEQYF
v_gene: TRBV6-1; d_gene: -; j_gene: TRBJ1-5; abundance: -; CDR3nt: TGTGCCAGCAGTGAAAGGGGCAGAGGCAATCAGCCCCAGCATTTT; CDR3aa: CASSERGRGNQPQHF
v_gene: TRBV24-1; d_gene: TRBD1; j_gene: TRBJ2-1; abundance: many; CDR3nt: TGTGCCACCAGTGATGAAGACAGGGGAAGGTTCTTC; CDR3aa: CATSDEDRGRFF
v_gene: TRBV20-1; d_gene: -; j_gene: TRBJ2-6; abundance: few; CDR3nt: TGCAGTGCCTATGGGGGATCTGGGGCCAACGTCCTGACTTTC; CDR3aa: CSAYGGSGANVLTF